This is a list of T cell receptor beta chains from one sample in a study of OX40 agonist ivuxolimab in advanced cancers. TCRdb's table, derived via immunoSEQ multiplex PCR, lists solely in-frame clones and lacks some. The repertoire holds about 27,000 clones, almost 90% seen once, with under 25% in the top ten. Sequences were derived from CD4+ or CD8+ T cells sorted from blood, sampled in a trial of the OX40 agonist ivuxolimab. These receptors were obtained from an adult with an advanced solid tumor such as melanoma, head and neck, liver or kidney cancer. Both conserved end residues are part of each CDR3. Fields, in order: clone size, J gene, V gene, D gene, CDR3 protein, CDR3 DNA. D genes are given only for firm matches. Size values are once, few and many counts, or a class for expanded clones, and some rows have none.

size: .; J: TRBJ2-7; V: TRBV27; D: TRBD2; CDR3: CASSSLTSGSIDEQYF; DNA: TGTGCCAGCAGTTCGTTGACTAGCGGGAGCATCGACGAGCAGTACTTC
size: .; J: TRBJ1-3; V: TRBV29-1; D: TRBD1; CDR3: CSVVGQDYTIYF; DNA: TGCAGCGTCGTGGGACAGGACTACACCATATATTTT
size: few; J: TRBJ2-7; V: TRBV6-5; D: TRBD1; CDR3: CASSPTGGEQYF; DNA: TGTGCCAGCAGCCCTACAGGGGGCGAGCAGTACTTC
size: few; J: TRBJ1-5; V: TRBV5-6; D: TRBD1; CDR3: CASSLFGQGVNQPQHF; DNA: TGTGCCAGCAGCTTGTTTGGACAGGGGGTCAATCAGCCCCAGCATTTT
size: .; J: TRBJ1-1; V: TRBV6-5; D: .; CDR3: CASSYLRGANTEAFF; DNA: TGTGCCAGCAGTTACCTCCGGGGCGCGAACACTGAAGCTTTCTTT
size: .; J: TRBJ2-5; V: TRBV6-1; D: TRBD1; CDR3: CASRGQGEETQYF; DNA: TGTGCCAGCAGGGGACAGGGGGAAGAGACCCAGTACTTC
size: once; J: TRBJ1-4; V: TRBV9; D: .; CDR3: CASSPHRVTNEKLFF; DNA: TGTGCCAGCAGCCCCCACAGGGTTACTAATGAAAAACTGTTTTTT
size: .; J: TRBJ1-4; V: TRBV7-6; D: .; CDR3: CASSLVGRGGEKLFF; DNA: TGTGCCAGCAGCTTAGTAGGAAGGGGCGGTGAAAAACTGTTTTTT
size: .; J: TRBJ1-1; V: TRBV7-9; D: .; CDR3: CASSFGQRNTEAFF; DNA: TGTGCCAGCAGCTTCGGGCAAAGGAACACTGAAGCTTTCTTT
size: medium-sized; J: TRBJ2-1; V: TRBV19; D: .; CDR3: CASMGGGANEQFF; DNA: TGTGCCAGTATGGGAGGGGGAGCCAATGAGCAGTTCTTC
size: .; J: TRBJ2-1; V: TRBV4-2; D: TRBD2; CDR3: CASSQEASGRTYNEQFF; DNA: TGTGCCAGCAGCCAAGAGGCTAGCGGGAGGACCTACAATGAGCAGTTCTTC
size: .; J: TRBJ2-2; V: TRBV5-4; D: .; CDR3: CASSRRDTGELFF; DNA: TGTGCCAGCAGCCGCCGGGACACCGGGGAGCTGTTTTTT
size: once; J: TRBJ1-5; V: TRBV4-3; D: .; CDR3: CASSQDRGSNQPQHF; DNA: TGCGCCAGCAGCCAAGACAGGGGAAGCAATCAGCCCCAGCATTTT
size: .; J: TRBJ1-2; V: TRBV7-9; D: .; CDR3: CASSPGQGGNTF; DNA: TGTGCCAGCAGCCCCGGCCAGGGCGGCAACACCTTC
size: .; J: TRBJ1-3; V: TRBV27; D: .; CDR3: CASSSLSGNTIYF; DNA: TGTGCCAGCAGTTCCCTCTCTGGAAACACCATATATTTT
size: .; J: TRBJ1-2; V: TRBV5-4; D: TRBD1; CDR3: CASSFRQGANGYTF; DNA: TGTGCCAGCAGCTTTCGACAGGGGGCCAATGGCTACACCTTC
size: .; J: TRBJ1-1; V: TRBV4-1; D: .; CDR3: CASSQEREAFF; DNA: TGTGCCAGCAGCCAAGAGAGAGAAGCTTTCTTT